These 28 T cell receptor beta chains share one sample of origin, sequenced in a study of technical replicates of blood from a handful of donors. This table comes from immunoSEQ multiplex PCR, and its TCRdb copy is limited to in-frame clones, with some not included. The sample contains approximately 87,000 clones, roughly 94% of which appear only once. Sequencing was carried out using T cells isolated from PBMCs. The receptors shown here come from a human donor in good health.

This chain links TRBV11-3 with TRBJ1-1, with TRBD1 as a possible D gene (5 bases). Germline assignment: CDR1 SGHNT and CDR2 YENEEA. The CDR3 runs to 14 residues. The V gene lost 5 bases and the J gene lost 6 bases, with 16 bases spanning the gap. This chain's CDR3 is CASSPPLGEAEAFF. CDR3 nucleotides: TGTGCCAGCAGCCCACCCCTGGGGGAGGCTGAAGCTTTCTTT.

The chain employs TRBV15 and TRBJ2-7; TRBD2 matches 11 bases. Trimming cost V 4 bases and J 5 bases; bases outside gene matches: 7. This CDR3 contains 15 residues. The germline gives CDR1 LNHNV, CDR2 YYDKDF (reference sequence). This CDR3 is CATSTLAGGLDEQYF. The CDR3 bases are TGTGCCACCAGCACCTTAGCGGGGGGGCTGGACGAGCAGTACTTC.

This sequence joins TRBV10-3 and TRBJ2-2; D not certain. The ends were cut back, 3 bases at V and 1 base at J, with 3 bases in the middle. The CDR3 consists of 13 residues. Germline lookup yields CDR1 ENHRY and CDR2 SYGVKD. The CDR3 spells CAISDLNTGELFF. The CDR3 region has the DNA TGTGCCATCAGTGACCTGAACACCGGGGAGCTGTTTTTT.

This CDR3 is CASSQRDRGYEQYF. The DNA of the CDR3 is TGCGCCAGCAGCCAAAGGGACAGGGGGTACGAGCAGTACTTC. This chain uses TRBV4-1 with TRBJ2-7, with 11 bases matching TRBD1. V trimming: 2 bases; J trimming: 4 bases; junction bases outside the gene matches: 1. The CDR3 loop spans 14 amino acids. Germline V gene lookup returns CDR1 MGHRA and CDR2 YSYEKL.

V and J are TRBV4-2 and TRBJ1-4; D may be TRBD1 (6 bases). The CDR3 is 15 residues long. Trimming took off 4 bases at V and 7 bases at J, with 16 bases between the two ends. Germline V gives CDR1 LGHNA, CDR2 YNFKEQ. The CDR3 reads CASSRQQGPSEKLFF. The CDR3, as DNA: TGTGCCAGCAGCCGACAACAGGGTCCGAGTGAAAAACTGTTTTTT.

The rearrangement links TRBV5-4 to TRBJ1-2, with TRBD1 matching 12 bases. CDR1 is SGHNT and CDR2 is YYREEE in the germline V gene (reference sequence). Unmatched junction bases numbered 6, after V lost 3 bases and J lost 6 bases. The CDR3 is made up of 15 amino acids. CDR3 protein: CASSSGTGGSNGYTF. DNA of the CDR3: TGTGCCAGCAGCTCCGGGACAGGGGGCTCAAATGGCTACACCTTC.

V usage is TRBV19 and J usage is TRBJ2-7; 9 nucleotides match TRBD1. The CDR3 is 14 amino acids. CDR1 and CDR2 from the germline V gene are LNHDA and SQIVND (reference sequence). V was clipped by 6 bases and J by 6 bases; unmatched bases: 9. CDR3 loop: CASSPGQGIGEQYF. Written as DNA, the CDR3 is TGTGCCAGTAGCCCGGGACAGGGTATAGGCGAGCAGTACTTC. The full variable domain, with the rest looked up from reference TRBV19 and TRBJ2-7, is DGGITQSPKYLFRKEGQNVTLSCEQNLNHDAMYWYRQDPGQGLRLIYYSQIVNDFQKGDIAEGYSVSREKKESFPLTVTSAQKNPTAFYLCASSPGQGIGEQYFGPGTRLTVT.

The CDR3 bases are TGTGCCAGCAGCCCACTCGGGGAGGATACGCAGTATTTT. Protein product: CASSPLGEDTQYF. This sequence joins TRBV7-6 and TRBJ2-3; tentatively, D is TRBD2 (5 bases). V was pared by 5 bases and J by 6 bases, with 12 bases between. Germline assignment: CDR1 SGHVS and CDR2 FNYEAQ. This CDR3 has 13 residues.

V gene TRBV30 combines with J gene TRBJ2-7, with TRBD1 matching over 7 bases. Germline loops: CDR1 GTSNPN, CDR2 SVGIG (reference sequence). V shed 1 base, J shed 6 bases, and the junction held 6 bases outside the gene matches. The CDR3 has 13 residues. The CDR3 DNA follows: TGTGCCTGGAGTGCAAGACAGGGTTCCGAGCAGTACTTC. Translation: CAWSARQGSEQYF.

The rearrangement joins TRBV5-4 to TRBJ2-7; D is perhaps TRBD2 (6 bases). V was cut by 3 bases and J by 5 bases, with 21 bases left in between. Germline-derived CDR1 and CDR2 are SGHNT and YYREEE (reference sequence). This CDR3 comprises 16 residues. CDR3 residues: CASSSRGRGTIHEQYF. The CDR3 DNA reads TGTGCCAGCAGCTCGAGAGGGCGGGGAACAATCCACGAGCAGTACTTC.

V is TRBV28 and J is TRBJ1-4; possibly TRBD1 for D (6 bases). Trimming took 4 bases from V and 3 from J, leaving 21 bases between them. From germline, CDR1 is MDHEN and CDR2 SYDVKM. This CDR3 is 18 amino acids long. CDR3 loop: CASSSPRPRRQANEKLFF. The DNA for the CDR3 is TGTGCCAGCAGTTCCCCCCGGCCGAGGAGACAGGCTAATGAAAAACTGTTTTTT.

The chain carries TRBV5-6 and TRBJ2-7; TRBD2 matches at 8 bases. With 2 bases clipped from V and 2 bases from J, the junction kept 3 bases outside the gene matches. The V gene's germline CDR1 is SGHDT and CDR2 YYEEEE. This CDR3 is 14 amino acids long. CDR3 bases: TGTGCCAGCAGCTTCCGAGCGGGGGCCTACGAGCAGTACTTC. Translation gives CASSFRAGAYEQYF.

The chain joins TRBV19 to TRBJ1-1; maybe TRBD1 (5 bases). The V gene lost 7 bases and the J gene lost 3 bases, with 6 bases spanning the gap. There are 11 residues in the CDR3. CDR1 and CDR2 from the germline V gene are LNHDA and SQIVND (reference sequence). CDR3 residues: CASTGDTEAFF. In DNA form, the CDR3 reads TGTGCCAGTACGGGGGACACTGAAGCTTTCTTT.

This clone is a singleton in its sample. The chain links TRBV29-1 to TRBJ1-2, with D possibly TRBD1 on 6 matching bases. Between the trimmed V and J ends, which lost 3 bases and 6 bases, there was a span of 14 bases. Germline assignment: CDR1 SQVTM and CDR2 ANQGSEA. The CDR3 has 13 residues. The CDR3 protein is CSVDPQGHHGYTF. The CDR3 region has the DNA TGCAGCGTTGACCCTCAGGGACATCATGGCTACACCTTC.

This sequence joins TRBV27 and TRBJ2-2; 13 bases map to TRBD2. The V gene's germline CDR1 is MNHEY and CDR2 SMNVEV (reference sequence). The V segment lost 8 bases and the J segment 7 bases; nucleotides outside the gene matches: 19. The CDR3 runs 19 residues. In nucleotides, the CDR3 is TGTGCCAGCTCCATTAAAGGTCCGGGACTAGCGGGAAGAGGCGGGGAGCTGTTTTTT. Translated: CASSIKGPGLAGRGGELFF.

The chain has TRBV7-9 and TRBJ2-1, with TRBD2 identical over 10 bases. Per the germline V gene, CDR1 is SEHNR and CDR2 is FQNEAQ (reference sequence). With 4 bases clipped from V and 6 bases from J, the junction kept 12 bases outside the gene matches. The CDR3 contains 17 residues. The CDR3 DNA sequence: TGTGCCAGCAGCTCCCACCGAGCGGGGGGGCCAGGCAATGAGCAGTTCTTC. As protein: CASSSHRAGGPGNEQFF.

The CDR3 DNA follows: TGTGCCAGCAGCGTTGGGACAGCTCAAGAGACCCAGTACTTC. This sequence encodes CASSVGTAQETQYF. J is TRBJ2-5 and V is TRBV11-2; 7 nucleotides agree with TRBD1. The J segment lost 2 bases and the V segment lost 5 bases, leaving 5 bases of the junction unmatched. The CDR3 is 14 amino acids. Germline V gives CDR1 SGHAT, CDR2 FQNNGV.

The gene calls are TRBV6-4 and TRBJ1-5, with D possibly being TRBD1 (6 bases). V was shortened by 5 bases and J by 7 bases, with 12 bases between the two germline ends. The V gene's germline CDR1 is MRHNA and CDR2 SNTAGT. This CDR3 has 13 amino acids. The CDR3: CASSPGAGQPQHF. Written as DNA, the CDR3 is TGTGCCAGCAGTCCAGGGGCTGGACAGCCCCAGCATTTT.

With respect to this clone: At one end the junction does not follow the germline gene, possibly because of a read error. The chain is built from TRBV7-2 and TRBJ2-5, with 7 bases that match TRBD2. CDR3 size: 14 residues. In germline, CDR1 is SGHTA, CDR2 FQGNSA. The CDR3 region is CASNLNGGEETQYF. CDR3 nucleotides: TGTGCCAGCAACTTAAATGGGGGGGAGGAGACCCAGTACTTC. The whole variable domain, remainder taken from reference TRBV7-2 and TRBJ2-5, is GAGVSQSPSNKVTEKGKDVELRCDPISGHTALYWYRQSLGQGLEFLIYFQGNSAPDKSGLPSDRFSAERTGGSVSTLTIQRTQQEDSAVYLCASNLNGGEETQYFGPGTRLLVL.

The chain combines TRBV20-1 with TRBJ1-2; maybe TRBD1 (5 bases). The CDR3 length is 11 residues. V was clipped by 6 bases and J by 6 bases, with 11 bases between them. The germline V gene has CDR1 DFQATT and CDR2 SNEGSKA (reference sequence). The CDR3 DNA reads TGCAGTGCGTCGGGGGAAAATGGCTACACCTTC. This translates into CSASGENGYTF.

This clone occurred once. The rearrangement uses TRBV6-1 and TRBJ2-2, with D possibly being TRBD2 (5 bases). The germline V gene has CDR1 MNHNS and CDR2 SASEGT. CDR3 size: 15 residues. V lost 2 bases, J lost 2 bases, and 9 bases lay in between. CDR3 loop: CASSEWTANTGELFF. CDR3 bases: TGTGCCAGCAGTGAATGGACTGCAAACACCGGGGAGCTGTTTTTT.

This chain joins TRBV9 and TRBJ1-1, with D hard to call. The CDR3 contains 15 residues. Trimming took off 0 bases at V and 7 bases at J, with 16 bases between the two ends. The germline V gene encodes CDR1 SGDLS and CDR2 YYNGEE. CDR3: CASSVAEGKWNEAFF. The CDR3 DNA is TGTGCCAGCAGCGTAGCTGAGGGTAAATGGAATGAAGCTTTCTTT.

J is TRBJ2-5 and V is TRBV5-4, with 11 bases aligning to TRBD2. CDR3 length: 16 residues. The germline gives CDR1 SGHNT, CDR2 YYREEE (reference sequence). V dropped 4 bases and J dropped 7; count of bases not matched to a gene: 12. CDR3 region: CASSTTSGAGLVTQYF. Here the CDR3 DNA reads TGTGCCAGCAGCACGACTAGCGGGGCCGGTCTGGTGACCCAGTACTTC.

The chain employs TRBV5-1 and TRBJ1-3, with no clear D. V was cut by 4 bases and J by 2 bases, with 16 bases left in between. Germline V lookup: CDR1 SGHRS, CDR2 YFSETQ. The CDR3 covers 16 residues. CDR3 in amino acids: CASSVFGGLTGNTIYF. The CDR3 bases are TGCGCCAGCAGCGTCTTCGGAGGGCTCACTGGAAACACCATATATTTT.

This chain joins TRBV19 and TRBJ1-4, with 9 bases identical to TRBD1. This CDR3 is 23 amino acids long. Germline CDR1 reads LNHDA; CDR2 reads SQIVND (reference sequence). Losses at the gene ends were 2 bases for V and 0 bases for J; bases not matched to a gene: 22. CDR3 sequence: CASSITSWTRDRAATATNEKLFF. CDR3 DNA sequence: TGTGCCAGTAGTATAACAAGTTGGACCAGGGACAGGGCCGCTACGGCAACTAATGAAAAACTGTTTTTT.

The chain employs TRBV30 and TRBJ1-3; perhaps TRBD1 as D (5 bases). With 3 bases removed from V and 0 bases from J, the gap between germline ends came to 15 bases. CDR3 length: 16 residues. Germline CDR1 is GTSNPN and CDR2 is SVGIG (reference sequence). The CDR3 is CAWRELGGSSGNTIYF. The CDR3 nucleotides are TGTGCCTGGAGAGAACTTGGGGGGTCCTCTGGAAACACCATATATTTT.

The rearrangement links TRBV7-9 to TRBJ2-3, with D perhaps TRBD2 (6 bases). The CDR3 has 14 residues. Trimming took 3 bases from V and 3 from J, leaving 10 bases between them. Germline CDR1 reads SEHNR; CDR2 reads FQNEAQ (reference sequence). Here the CDR3 reads CASSLGTSTDTQYF. The DNA for the CDR3 is TGTGCCAGCAGCTTGGGGACTTCGACAGATACGCAGTATTTT.

The chain carries TRBV7-9 and TRBJ2-1; 9 bases agree with TRBD2. This CDR3 spans 15 amino acids. V lost 1 base and J lost 6; bases outside the gene matches: 4. Germline CDR1 is SEHNR and CDR2 is FQNEAQ (reference sequence). CDR3 sequence: CASSLGGRETNEQFF. The DNA of the CDR3 is TGTGCCAGCAGCTTAGGCGGGAGGGAAACCAATGAGCAGTTCTTC.